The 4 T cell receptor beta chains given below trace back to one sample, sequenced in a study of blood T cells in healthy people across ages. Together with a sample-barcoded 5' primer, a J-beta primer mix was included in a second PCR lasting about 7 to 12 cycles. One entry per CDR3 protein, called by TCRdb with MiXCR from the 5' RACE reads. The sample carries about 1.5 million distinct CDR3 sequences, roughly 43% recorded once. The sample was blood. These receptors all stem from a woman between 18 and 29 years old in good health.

CDR3 DNA sequence: TGCGCCAGCAGCTTGGCATTTGGGACAGGGATGGAAGCTTTCTTT. Residues: CASSLAFGTGMEAFF. The J gene is TRBJ1-1, the V gene TRBV5-1; 9 nucleotides line up with TRBD1. CDR1 is SGHRS, CDR2 YFSETQ, per germline. The V gene end was trimmed by 0 bases and the J gene end by 8 bases; junction bases not matched to a gene: 8. The CDR3 totals 15 residues.

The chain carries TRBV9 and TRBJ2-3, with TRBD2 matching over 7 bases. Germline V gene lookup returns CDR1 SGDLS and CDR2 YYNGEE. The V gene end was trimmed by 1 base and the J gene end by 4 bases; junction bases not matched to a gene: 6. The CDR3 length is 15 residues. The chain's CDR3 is CASSVLTTSADTQYF. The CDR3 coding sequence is TGTGCCAGCAGCGTACTCACAACTAGCGCAGATACGCAGTATTTT.

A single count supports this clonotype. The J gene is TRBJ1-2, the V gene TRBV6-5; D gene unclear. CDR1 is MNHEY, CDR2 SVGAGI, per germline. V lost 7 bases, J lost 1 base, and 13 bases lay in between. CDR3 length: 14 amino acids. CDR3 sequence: CASKRGVGNYGYTF. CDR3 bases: TGTGCCAGCAAACGTGGGGTCGGTAACTATGGCTACACCTTC.

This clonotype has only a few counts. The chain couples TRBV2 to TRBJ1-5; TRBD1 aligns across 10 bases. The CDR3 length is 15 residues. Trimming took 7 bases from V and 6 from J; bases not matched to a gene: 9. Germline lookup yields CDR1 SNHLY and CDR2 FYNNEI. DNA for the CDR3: TGTGCCAGCACCCTGACAGGGGGCGGAGGTCAGCCCCAGCATTTT. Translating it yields CASTLTGGGGQPQHF.